The clone carrying this T cell receptor (beta chain) was seen only once. TCRdb's copy holds only in-frame clones and misses some; the assay was immunoSEQ multiplex PCR. The table includes around 130,000 clones, around nine tenths detected once. V was trimmed by 6 bases and J by 0 bases, leaving 18 bases between them. The V gene's germline CDR1 is MGHRA and CDR2 YSYEKL. There are 17 residues in the CDR3. The sample is drawn from a study of T cell responses to AZD1222 COVID-19 vaccine. The chain uses TRBV4-1 and TRBJ1-5, with a weak D call TRBD1 (6 bases). The sample here was peripheral blood, taken 28 days after the second AZD1222 dose. The sequence was obtained from an adult who received the AZD1222 COVID-19 vaccine. The CDR3 protein is CASSFGQPPYSNQPQHF. DNA of the CDR3: TGCGCCAGCAGTTTCGGACAGCCGCCTTATAGCAATCAGCCCCAGCATTTT.